The T cell receptor beta chain under discussion was sequenced for a study of identifying expanded T cells in peripheral blood (dated by TCRdb to between 2017 and 2020). Context from the whole study: Technical replicates were generated by sequencing separate aliquots of the same genomic DNA pool, and four replicates were compared pairwise.

As for this clone: Which antigen it targets is not known. Base qualities are not at hand, and no much larger clone is one base apart.

No immune events, such as infections, were documented for the healthy donors during the collection period. To calibrate time-dependent variance in a beta-binomial model of T-cell clone differential abundance, blood repertoires from healthy donors were used as a training cohort. The training cohort comprised about ten healthy donors, 3 female and 7 male. The donors were between roughly 29 and 70 years old, with an average age of 43 years. Whole blood, obtained from a commercial supplier, was collected from each healthy donor at three time points spaced around two weeks apart. For immunosequencing, genomic DNA was extracted from unsorted whole blood. The immunoSEQ Assay, which relies on bias-controlled multiplex PCR amplification of genomic DNA, was used to profile TCRbeta CDR3 regions. The paper's data handling went like this. The absolute abundance of each unique TCRbeta CDR3 region was quantified after sequences were collapsed and filtered. Two models were used to test differential abundance: a binomial model (Fisher-equivalent) and a beta-binomial model that adds time-dependent variance fitted from healthy donors. Clones with fewer than 5 combined templates were removed, and differential abundance was called for clones with a Benjamini-Hochberg FDR below 0.01. The form v = (b*log(k)+a)^2 was used to model beta-binomial variance as a function of total template count across the two samples. Drawn from immuneACCESS, this table holds only the in-frame rearrangements with V and J called that TCRdb kept. Clones are partly lost; checked studies trace under half to an unresolved V gene and leave the rest unexplained. D and trimming were read from the DNA, whereas the V and J calls and clone size are those reported in that table. The sample profile shows approximately 130,000 clones; more than 80% of them were found once. The ten largest account for roughly 3.3% of the sample.

The CDR3 sequence holds 16 residues, the cysteine and phenylalanine included. The entry retains the CDR3 DNA only, 48 bases that are in frame from base 1. V was cut back by 3 bases and J by 1 base, leaving a gap of 16 bases between them. From a lookup of the germline V gene, CDR1 and CDR2 are KGHSH and LQKENI. Paper-wide results and their limitations: Approximately 1.2 differentially abundant clones were flagged by the binomial model between technical replicates, whereas about 15 and 18 were flagged over roughly two weeks and four weeks, respectively. The beta-binomial model significantly reduced the number of clones called differentially abundant and the false-positive rate across all healthy-donor time intervals. The authors expected that over much longer intervals, such as months to years, biological variance in healthy repertoires might increase even further. In all healthy donors, the variance in clone template counts between samples taken 2 to 3 weeks apart rose significantly as total template count increased.

The V and J segments used are TRBV18 and TRBJ2-7; 6 matching bases give a weak D call of TRBD1. What was sequenced was blood. The receptor's source is a person aged 18 to 75 in good health. The nucleotide sequence is TGTGCCAGCTCACCGGTACAGGGTGGGAGATCCTACGAGCAGTACTTC. Its translation is CASSPVQGGRSYEQYF.